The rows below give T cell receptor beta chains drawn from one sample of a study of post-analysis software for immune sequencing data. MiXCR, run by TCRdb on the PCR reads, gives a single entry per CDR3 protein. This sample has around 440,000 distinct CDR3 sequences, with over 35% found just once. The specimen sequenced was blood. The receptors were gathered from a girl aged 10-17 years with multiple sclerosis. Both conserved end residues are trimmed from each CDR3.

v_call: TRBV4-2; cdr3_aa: ASSPGDPEAYYGYT
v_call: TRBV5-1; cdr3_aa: ASSPRIGGGNYGYT
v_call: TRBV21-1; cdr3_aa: ASSKVAEYGYT
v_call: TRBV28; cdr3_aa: ATRSGTLLSNEQF
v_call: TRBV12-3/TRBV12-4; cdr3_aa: ASSLPSQGMDYGYT
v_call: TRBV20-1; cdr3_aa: SARVPSGRADEQF
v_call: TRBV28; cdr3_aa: ASSPSASGRDNEQF
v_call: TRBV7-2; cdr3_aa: ASSLDLAGPYEQY
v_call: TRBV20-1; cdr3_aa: SARELAGGPHEQY
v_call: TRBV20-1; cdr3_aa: SASVRLVVASDTQY
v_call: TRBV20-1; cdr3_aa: SARDSGVDEKLF
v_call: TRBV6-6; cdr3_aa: ASSDGGSNEQF
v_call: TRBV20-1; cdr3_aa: SERWGNEQF
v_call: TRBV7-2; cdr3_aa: ASSLGLAGIEQY
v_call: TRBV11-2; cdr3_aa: ASSPQGSTDTQY
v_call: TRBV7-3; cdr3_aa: ASSLSSSGVAGYEQF